This TCR beta chain was recorded in a study of blood T cells in healthy people across ages. Alongside a J-beta primer mix, a sample-barcoded 5' primer served in a second PCR lasting roughly 7 to 12 cycles. Each CDR3 protein is one row after TCRdb ran MiXCR on the 5' RACE reads. The repertoire has about 680,000 distinct CDR3 sequences, 45% to 50% of them found once; the top ten carry 30% to 40%. CDR3 length equals 14 residues. Germline V lookup: CDR1 MDHEN, CDR2 SYDVKM. V lost 8 bases, J lost 4 bases, and 9 bases stayed unmatched. The sequenced sample consisted of blood. The source is a woman in her sixties or seventies in good health. The chain joins TRBV28 to TRBJ2-5; 8 positions agree with TRBD1. The DNA for the CDR3 is TGTGCCAGCGCTTCATTTACAGGGGGAGAGACCCAGTACTTC. Protein product: CASASFTGGETQYF.